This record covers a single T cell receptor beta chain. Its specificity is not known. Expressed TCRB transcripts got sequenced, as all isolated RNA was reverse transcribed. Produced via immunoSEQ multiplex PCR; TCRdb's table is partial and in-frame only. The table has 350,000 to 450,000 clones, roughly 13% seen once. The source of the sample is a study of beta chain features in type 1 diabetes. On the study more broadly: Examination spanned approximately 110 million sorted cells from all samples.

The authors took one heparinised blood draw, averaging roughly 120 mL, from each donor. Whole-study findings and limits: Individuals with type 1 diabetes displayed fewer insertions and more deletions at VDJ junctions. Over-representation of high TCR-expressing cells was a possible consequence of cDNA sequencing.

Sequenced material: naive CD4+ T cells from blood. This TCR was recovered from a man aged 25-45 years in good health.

The CDR3 sequence: CASSLGQEQYF. CDR3 in DNA: TGTGCCAGCAGCTTAGGTCAAGAGCAGTACTTC. The J gene is TRBJ2-5, the V gene TRBV7-2; D uncertain. Germline V gives CDR1 SGHTA, CDR2 FQGNSA. The CDR3 is made up of 11 amino acids. The V and J ends lost 1 base and 11 bases respectively, with 8 bases between them.